This T cell receptor beta chain was recorded in a study of blood T cell repertoires in COVID-19. Method: immunoSEQ multiplex PCR; TCRdb's copy keeps in-frame clones and lacks some. The data hold about 370,000 clones, with around 87% observed a single time. From germline, CDR1 is LGHNT and CDR2 FRNRAP. CDR3 length equals 19 residues. The junction had 17 bases not matched to a gene; V was cut back by 0 bases and J by 7 bases. This TCR derives from a woman between 25 and 40 years old with COVID-19, enrolled during active disease. Sequencing was performed on peripheral blood. The chain joins TRBV12-5 to TRBJ2-1; TRBD2 agrees at 8 bases. CDR3 sequence (DNA): TGTGCTAGTGGTTTGGTACAGGACGGTATAGCGGGGCCTAGGAATGAGCAGTTCTTC. Translating gives CASGLVQDGIAGPRNEQFF.